A selection of T cell receptor beta chains follows, all from one sample in a study of shared T cell receptors in the human thymus. TCRdb's table, derived via immunoSEQ multiplex PCR, lists solely in-frame clones and lacks some. The sample comprises some 400,000 clones, 95% of which are singletons, and about 0.02% rests with the top ten. Sequencing was carried out using thymocytes. The receptors derive from a human donor. Each CDR3 is given with its conserved first and last residue. A D gene is named only where the DNA matches it firmly. Not every row has a clone size; where given, it reads once, few, many or a size class.

d_gene,abundance,j_gene,v_gene,CDR3aa,CDR3nt
.,.,TRBJ2-5,TRBV15,CATKNRDVEGSETQYF,TGTGCCACCAAAAACCGGGACGTCGAAGGCTCAGAGACCCAGTACTTC
.,.,TRBJ2-1,TRBV5-1,CASTPDGVYYNEQFF,TGCGCCAGCACCCCCGACGGGGTCTACTACAATGAGCAGTTCTTC
.,.,TRBJ2-5,TRBV28,CASSEPQETQYF,TGTGCCAGCAGTGAACCGCAAGAGACCCAGTACTTC
.,.,TRBJ2-3,TRBV5-8,CASSPNGRMADADTQYF,TGTGCCAGCAGCCCCAACGGACGGATGGCAGACGCAGATACGCAGTATTTT
TRBD1,.,TRBJ1-1,TRBV7-9,CASRLPTGRKTEAFF,TGTGCCAGCAGACTACCGACAGGGAGGAAAACTGAAGCTTTCTTT
TRBD1,.,TRBJ2-5,TRBV27,CASSPGQVQETQYF,TGTGCCAGCAGCCCCGGACAGGTCCAAGAGACCCAGTACTTC
.,.,TRBJ2-3,TRBV27,CASPARGGKTDTQYF,TGTGCCAGCCCCGCGAGGGGGGGAAAGACAGATACGCAGTATTTT
.,.,TRBJ2-7,TRBV28,CASSLGSGSRYEQYF,TGTGCCAGCAGTTTAGGGTCAGGGAGCAGGTACGAGCAGTACTTC
TRBD2,.,TRBJ2-3,TRBV7-8,CASRGLAGKTDTQYF,TGTGCCAGCAGGGGGCTAGCGGGAAAGACAGATACGCAGTATTTT
.,.,TRBJ1-5,TRBV19,CASSIWSGEEPQHF,TGTGCCAGTAGTATTTGGTCAGGGGAGGAGCCCCAGCATTTT
TRBD2,.,TRBJ2-2,TRBV5-6,CASSLASLCGSAAGELFF,TGTGCCAGCAGCTTGGCCAGCCTGTGCGGGAGTGCGGCCGGGGAGCTGTTTTTT
.,.,TRBJ2-3,TRBV7-3,CASSLKAGLDTQYF,TGTGCCAGCAGCTTAAAAGCGGGTTTGGATACGCAGTATTTT
TRBD2,.,TRBJ2-7,TRBV28,CASSGLAGEYEQYF,TGTGCCAGCAGTGGACTAGCGGGAGAGTACGAGCAGTACTTC
TRBD1,.,TRBJ2-1,TRBV6-5,CASSYSGTDYNEQFF,TGTGCCAGCAGTTACTCCGGGACAGACTACAATGAGCAGTTCTTC
.,.,TRBJ1-2,TRBV14,CASSRALRRGYTF,TGTGCCAGCAGCCGGGCCCTTCGTCGTGGCTACACCTTC
.,.,TRBJ2-3,TRBV11-1,CASSNLDGGRSGSDTQYF,TGTGCCAGCAGCAATTTAGATGGAGGGCGATCCGGGTCAGATACGCAGTATTTT
.,.,TRBJ2-3,TRBV28,CASSRGHVASTDTQYF,TGTGCCAGCAGTCGTGGACACGTCGCTAGCACAGATACGCAGTATTTT
TRBD1,.,TRBJ1-5,TRBV27,CASSLSGDRGLHQPQHF,TGTGCCAGCAGTTTATCGGGGGACAGGGGGCTTCATCAGCCCCAGCATTTT
TRBD1,.,TRBJ2-7,TRBV28,CASSLQGNEQYF,TGTGCCAGCAGTCTACAGGGGAACGAGCAGTACTTC
.,.,TRBJ1-1,TRBV5-4,CASSLEQEGEGGTEAFF,TGTGCCAGCAGCTTGGAGCAGGAGGGAGAAGGAGGGACTGAAGCTTTCTTT
.,.,TRBJ1-5,TRBV5-8,CASSLNQPQHF,TGTGCCAGCAGCTTGAATCAGCCCCAGCATTTT
TRBD2,.,TRBJ2-3,TRBV10-3,CAISGLAGGLYTQYF,TGTGCCATCAGTGGACTAGCGGGGGGCTTGTATACGCAGTATTTT
.,.,TRBJ2-2,TRBV5-1,CASSYPGANTGELFF,TGCGCCAGCAGCTACCCAGGGGCGAACACCGGGGAGCTGTTTTTT
.,.,TRBJ2-1,TRBV7-2,CASSLAEDYSYNEQFF,TGTGCCAGCAGCTTAGCGGAGGACTACTCCTACAATGAGCAGTTCTTC
.,few,TRBJ2-5,TRBV27,CASSHDLRQQETQYF,TGTGCCAGCAGCCACGACTTGAGGCAGCAAGAGACCCAGTACTTC
.,once,TRBJ1-1,TRBV10-3,CAIAPLGGLEAFF,TGTGCCATCGCCCCACTTGGGGGTCTTGAAGCTTTCTTT
TRBD1,.,TRBJ2-5,TRBV27,CASRPPHTGQAQETQYF,TGTGCCAGCCGTCCACCGCACACTGGACAGGCTCAAGAGACCCAGTACTTC
.,.,TRBJ2-5,TRBV7-6,CASSLGQETQYF,TGTGCCAGCAGCTTAGGGCAAGAGACCCAGTACTTC
.,.,TRBJ2-1,TRBV19,CASLSYNEQFF,TGTGCCAGTTTGAGTTACAATGAGCAGTTCTTC
.,.,TRBJ2-2,TRBV14,CASSQARVPNTGELFF,TGTGCCAGCAGCCAGGCACGGGTCCCGAACACCGGGGAGCTGTTTTTT
.,.,TRBJ1-6,TRBV2,CASSTRPLDNSPLHF,TGTGCCAGCAGTACAAGACCTTTGGATAATTCACCCCTCCACTTT
TRBD1,.,TRBJ1-2,TRBV27,CASTRDSTGYGYTF,TGTGCCAGCACCCGGGACAGCACTGGCTATGGCTACACCTTC
TRBD2,.,TRBJ2-3,TRBV19,CASSIKGIAGNNTDTQYF,TGTGCCAGTAGTATAAAGGGGATAGCGGGAAACAACACAGATACGCAGTATTTT
TRBD2,.,TRBJ2-3,TRBV5-1,CASSYYPSGTSPSTDTQYF,TGCGCCAGCAGCTACTACCCCAGCGGGACTAGCCCCTCGACAGATACGCAGTATTTT
.,.,TRBJ2-2,TRBV9,CASSLRGGHGTGELFF,TGTGCCAGCAGCCTCCGTGGGGGGCATGGCACCGGGGAGCTGTTTTTT
TRBD1,.,TRBJ2-1,TRBV9,CASSATGGYNEQFF,TGTGCCAGCAGCGCAACAGGGGGTTACAATGAGCAGTTCTTC
.,.,TRBJ2-7,TRBV19,CASSSPGTGNSGIASYEQYF,TGTGCCAGTAGTAGTCCCGGGACAGGGAATAGCGGGATCGCGTCCTACGAGCAGTACTTC
TRBD1,.,TRBJ2-3,TRBV2,CASSYRGRTDTQYF,TGTGCCAGCAGTTACAGGGGGAGGACAGATACGCAGTATTTT
.,.,TRBJ2-5,TRBV5-1,CASSGGTGPQETQYF,TGCGCCAGCAGCGGGGGGACCGGCCCTCAAGAGACCCAGTACTTC
.,.,TRBJ1-1,TRBV28,CASSPRQRESTEAFF,TGTGCCAGCAGCCCTAGACAGCGAGAGAGCACTGAAGCTTTCTTT
.,.,TRBJ1-1,TRBV28,CASIRNTEAFF,TGTGCCAGCATCCGAAACACTGAAGCTTTCTTT
TRBD2,.,TRBJ2-6,TRBV5-1,CASSLAGTTSSGANVLTF,TGCGCCAGCAGCTTGGCCGGGACTACCTCGTCTGGGGCCAACGTCCTGACTTTC
TRBD2,once,TRBJ2-1,TRBV4-3,CASSQAPGLADYSYNEQFF,TGCGCCAGCAGCCAAGCCCCTGGGCTAGCGGACTACTCCTACAATGAGCAGTTCTTC
.,.,TRBJ2-1,TRBV19,CASLGWDEQFF,TGTGCCAGTTTGGGGTGGGATGAGCAGTTCTTC
.,.,TRBJ1-4,TRBV2,CASSVARRTAGEKLFF,TGTGCCAGCAGTGTAGCCAGGAGAACCGCCGGTGAAAAACTGTTTTTT
TRBD1,.,TRBJ2-7,TRBV28,CATLRGQGANIRNEQYF,TGTGCCACCCTCCGGGGACAGGGGGCGAATATACGTAACGAGCAGTACTTC
.,.,TRBJ1-2,TRBV6-5,CASSYSKSRTHGYTF,TGTGCCAGCAGTTACTCGAAGAGTCGGACCCATGGCTACACCTTC
.,few,TRBJ1-5,TRBV28,CASSRNSHDSNQPQHF,TGTGCCAGCAGCCGAAACTCACACGATAGCAATCAGCCCCAGCATTTT
.,.,TRBJ1-2,TRBV21-1,CASSKEGQVGYTF,TGTGCCAGCAGCAAGGAGGGGCAGGTTGGCTACACCTTC
TRBD2,.,TRBJ2-3,TRBV14,CASSHPKGSSGRRDTQYF,TGTGCCAGCAGCCACCCTAAGGGGTCTAGCGGGCGGCGAGATACGCAGTATTTT
TRBD2,.,TRBJ2-5,TRBV5-1,CASSLDLADAYYQETQYF,TGCGCCAGCAGCTTGGACCTAGCGGACGCTTATTACCAAGAGACCCAGTACTTC
.,.,TRBJ1-5,TRBV27,CASSLRQEPRGPQHF,TGTGCCAGCAGTTTAAGGCAGGAACCCCGGGGGCCCCAGCATTTT
TRBD2,.,TRBJ2-7,TRBV19,CASSPTLAGETYEQYF,TGTGCCAGTAGTCCTACACTAGCGGGAGAGACCTACGAGCAGTACTTC
.,.,TRBJ2-5,TRBV27,CASSFAGSETQYF,TGTGCCAGCAGTTTTGCAGGGTCGGAGACCCAGTACTTC
.,.,TRBJ2-1,TRBV28,CASSSAPGSYNEQFF,TGTGCCAGCAGTTCCGCCCCGGGGTCCTACAATGAGCAGTTCTTC
.,.,TRBJ1-4,TRBV7-3,CASSRPQDEGNEKLFF,TGTGCCAGCAGCCGCCCTCAAGACGAGGGGAATGAAAAACTGTTTTTT
.,.,TRBJ2-7,TRBV27,CASSPSSYEQYF,TGTGCCAGCAGTCCCAGCTCCTACGAGCAGTACTTC
.,.,TRBJ2-7,TRBV28,CASSFWSYEQYF,TGTGCCAGCAGTTTTTGGTCCTACGAGCAGTACTTC
.,.,TRBJ1-2,TRBV28,CASSLSAEGNGYGYTF,TGTGCCAGCAGTTTAAGTGCGGAGGGGAACGGCTATGGCTACACCTTC